This TCR beta chain was captured by sequencing in a study of blood T cell repertoires in COVID-19. About the research overall: Specimens from acute and convalescent COVID-19 originated in the United States, Italy and Spain.

This CDR3 region has 14 residues. Trimming removed 7 bases at V and 5 bases at J, with 15 bases between. Germline values: CDR1 SGHRS, CDR2 YFSETQ. In the original processing: Cell counts per sample came from amplifying reference gene primers. The repertoire was sequenced with immunoSEQ multiplex PCR; TCRdb's copy has only in-frame clones and lacks some. That table furnishes V, J and clone size, whereas the DNA furnished D and trimming. Seen here are more than 130,000 clones, more than 70% observed once, and the top ten hold 10% to 13%. Sequencing was carried out using peripheral blood. The chain combines TRBV5-1 with TRBJ1-4, with a tentative D call TRBD1 (5 bases). This TCR derives from a man aged 45-65 years with active or convalescent COVID-19. The CDR3 nucleotides read TGCGCCAGCTGTCAGGGTATAAGAAATGAAAAACTGTTTTTT. This translates into CASCQGIRNEKLFF. The complete variable domain, with remaining parts taken from reference TRBV5-1 and TRBJ1-4, reads KAGVTQTPRYLIKTRGQQVTLSCSPISGHRSVSWYQQTPGQGLQFLFEYFSETQRNKGNFPGRFSGRQFSNSRSEMNVSTLELGDSALYLCASCQGIRNEKLFFGSGTQLSVL.